This TCR beta chain stems from a study of blood T cell repertoires in COVID-19. As for the study in general: Acute and convalescent COVID-19 specimens originated in the United States, Italy and Spain. The analysed material was cDNA or gDNA that came from T cells, B-cell-depleted T cells, or PBMCs.

V lost 5 bases, J lost 2 bases, and 12 bases lay in between. The CDR3 extends over 15 amino acids. Germline-derived CDR1 and CDR2 are SGHTA and FQGNSA. Original methodology: Researchers report that nucleated cell counts were estimated from reference gene primer amplification. The method was immunoSEQ multiplex PCR; TCRdb's version includes in-frame clones alone and lacks a portion of them. V, J and clone size derive from that table, while D and trimming were established from the DNA sequence. The sample carries some 300,000 clones, about 85% recorded once. The chain joins TRBV7-2 to TRBJ2-2, with D tentatively TRBD1 (5 bases). The TCR was taken from a woman aged 50 to 60 with active or convalescent COVID-19. The material sequenced was peripheral blood. The CDR3, as DNA: TGTGCCAGCAGCCCCCAAGGGGCTAACACCGGGGAGCTGTTTTTT. Its translation: CASSPQGANTGELFF.